This TCR beta chain emerged from a study of blood T cells in healthy people across ages. About the research overall: In model experiments, template switching was able to capture about one barcoded beta molecule for every two T cells that were present.

The study drew donors from healthy Caucasian individuals in Russia aged about 6 to 95. Per sample, at least 5 micrograms of total RNA were extracted. CDR3 length: 18 residues. Germline values: CDR1 MNHEY, CDR2 SVGEGT. The germline V and J ends were trimmed by 6 bases and 4 bases, with 27 bases remaining between them. A J-beta primer mix and a sample-barcoded 5' primer were used in a second PCR of roughly 6 to 11 cycles. Each cDNA molecule received a tag from a template-switch adaptor that had 12 random nucleotides. TCRdb itself ran the 5' RACE reads through MiXCR, one entry per CDR3 protein. The sample carries around 1,800,000 distinct CDR3 sequences, about two fifths recorded once.

This sequence joins TRBV6-2 or TRBV6-3 and TRBJ1-2; D possibly corresponds to TRBD1 (6 bases). The receptor's source is a human donor in good health. The sample consisted of blood. The CDR3 DNA sequence: TGTGCCAGCAGGCCCGTTTTGATCAACACAGGGAACACCTATGGCTACACCTTC. Protein: CASRPVLINTGNTYGYTF.